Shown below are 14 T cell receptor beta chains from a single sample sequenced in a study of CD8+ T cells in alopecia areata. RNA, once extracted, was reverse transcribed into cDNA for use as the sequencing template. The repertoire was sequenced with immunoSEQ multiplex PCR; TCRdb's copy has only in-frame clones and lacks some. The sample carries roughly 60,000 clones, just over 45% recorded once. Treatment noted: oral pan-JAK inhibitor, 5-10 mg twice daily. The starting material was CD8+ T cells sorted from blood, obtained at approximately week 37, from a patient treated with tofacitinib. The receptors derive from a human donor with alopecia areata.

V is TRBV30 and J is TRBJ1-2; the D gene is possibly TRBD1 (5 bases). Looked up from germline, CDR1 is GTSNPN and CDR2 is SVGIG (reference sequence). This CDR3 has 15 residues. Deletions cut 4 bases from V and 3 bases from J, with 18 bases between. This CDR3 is CAWNTGTSGDYGYTF. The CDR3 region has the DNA TGTGCCTGGAATACCGGGACCTCTGGGGACTATGGCTACACCTTC. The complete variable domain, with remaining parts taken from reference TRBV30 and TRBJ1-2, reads SQTIHQWPATLVQPVGSPLSLECTVEGTSNPNLYWYRQAAGRGLQLLFYSVGIGQISSEVPQNLSASRPQDRQFILSSKKLLLSDSGFYLCAWNTGTSGDYGYTFGSGTRLTVV.

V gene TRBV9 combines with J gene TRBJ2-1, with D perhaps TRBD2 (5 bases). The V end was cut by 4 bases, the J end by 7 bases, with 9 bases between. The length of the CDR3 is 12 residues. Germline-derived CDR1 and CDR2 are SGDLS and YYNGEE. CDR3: CASSPGLNEQFF. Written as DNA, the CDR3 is TGTGCCAGCAGCCCGGGGTTGAATGAGCAGTTCTTC.

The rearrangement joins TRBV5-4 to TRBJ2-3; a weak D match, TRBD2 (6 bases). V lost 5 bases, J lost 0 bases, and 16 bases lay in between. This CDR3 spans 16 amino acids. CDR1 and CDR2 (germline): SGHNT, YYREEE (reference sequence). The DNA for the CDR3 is TGTGCCAGCAGGCCAGGGACTCCTGCTAGCACAGATACGCAGTATTTT. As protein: CASRPGTPASTDTQYF.

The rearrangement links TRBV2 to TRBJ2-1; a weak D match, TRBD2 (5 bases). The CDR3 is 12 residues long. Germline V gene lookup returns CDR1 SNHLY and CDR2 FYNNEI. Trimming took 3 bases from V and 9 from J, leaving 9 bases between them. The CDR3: CASSDVGVEQFF. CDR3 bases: TGTGCCAGCAGTGACGTGGGAGTTGAGCAGTTCTTC.

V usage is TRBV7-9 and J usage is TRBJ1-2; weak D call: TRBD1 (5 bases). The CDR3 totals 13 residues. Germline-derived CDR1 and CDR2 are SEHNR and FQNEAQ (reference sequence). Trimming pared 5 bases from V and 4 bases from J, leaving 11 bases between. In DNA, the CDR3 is TGTGCCAGCAGCCAAGGGGTTGCCTATGGCTACACCTTC. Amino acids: CASSQGVAYGYTF.

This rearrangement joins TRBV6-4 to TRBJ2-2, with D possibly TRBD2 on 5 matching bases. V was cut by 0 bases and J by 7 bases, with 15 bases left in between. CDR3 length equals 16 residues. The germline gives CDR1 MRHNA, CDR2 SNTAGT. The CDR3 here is CASSDSYSWEHGELFF. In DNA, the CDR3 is TGTGCCAGCAGTGACTCATACTCCTGGGAGCACGGGGAGCTGTTTTTT.

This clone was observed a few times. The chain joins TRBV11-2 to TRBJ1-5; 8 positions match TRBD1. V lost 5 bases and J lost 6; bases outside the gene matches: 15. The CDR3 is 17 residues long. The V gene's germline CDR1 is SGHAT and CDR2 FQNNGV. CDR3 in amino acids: CASSQDPRTGLGQPQHF. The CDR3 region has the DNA TGTGCCAGCAGCCAAGATCCCAGGACAGGGTTAGGTCAGCCCCAGCATTTT.

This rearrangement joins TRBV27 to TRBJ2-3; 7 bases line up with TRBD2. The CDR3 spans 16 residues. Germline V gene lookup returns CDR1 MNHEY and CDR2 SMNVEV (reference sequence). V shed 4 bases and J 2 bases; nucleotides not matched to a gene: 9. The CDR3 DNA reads TGTGCCAGCAGTTCTTCCTCTAGCGGTTACACAGATACGCAGTATTTT. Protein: CASSSSSSGYTDTQYF.

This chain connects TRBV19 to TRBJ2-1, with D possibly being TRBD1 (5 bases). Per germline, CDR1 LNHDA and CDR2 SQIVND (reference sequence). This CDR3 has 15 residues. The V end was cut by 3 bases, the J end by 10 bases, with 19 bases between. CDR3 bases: TGTGCCAGTAGTATTGGTCAGGGTTGGAGACTGGAGCAGTTCTTC. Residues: CASSIGQGWRLEQFF. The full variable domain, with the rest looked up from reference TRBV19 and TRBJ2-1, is DGGITQSPKYLFRKEGQNVTLSCEQNLNHDAMYWYRQDPGQGLRLIYYSQIVNDFQKGDIAEGYSVSREKKESFPLTVTSAQKNPTAFYLCASSIGQGWRLEQFFGPGTRLTVL.

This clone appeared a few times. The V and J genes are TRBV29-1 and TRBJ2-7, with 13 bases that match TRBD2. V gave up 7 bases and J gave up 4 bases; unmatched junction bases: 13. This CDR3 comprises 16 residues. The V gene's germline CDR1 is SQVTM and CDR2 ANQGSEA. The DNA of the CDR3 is TGCAGCGCGGAAGGACTAGCGGGAGAGGGGGAGTACGAGCAGTACTTC. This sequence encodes CSAEGLAGEGEYEQYF.

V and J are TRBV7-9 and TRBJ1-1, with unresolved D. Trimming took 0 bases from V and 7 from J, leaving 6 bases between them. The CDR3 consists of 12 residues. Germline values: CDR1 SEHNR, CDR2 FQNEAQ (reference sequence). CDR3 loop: CASSLAQDEAFF. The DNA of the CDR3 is TGTGCCAGCAGCTTAGCGCAGGATGAAGCTTTCTTT.

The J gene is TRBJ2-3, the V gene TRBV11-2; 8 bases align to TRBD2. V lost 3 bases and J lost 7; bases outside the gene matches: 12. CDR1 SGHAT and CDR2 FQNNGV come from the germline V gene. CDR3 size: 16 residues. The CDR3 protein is CASSFGPAGGGYTQYF. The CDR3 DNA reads TGTGCCAGCAGCTTTGGCCCCGCGGGAGGCGGGTATACGCAGTATTTT.

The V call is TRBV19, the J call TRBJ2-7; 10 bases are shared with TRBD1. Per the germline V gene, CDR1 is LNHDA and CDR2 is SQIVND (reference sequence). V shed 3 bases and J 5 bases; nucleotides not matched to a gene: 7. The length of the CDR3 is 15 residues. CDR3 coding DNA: TGTGCCAGTAGTATTCGGACAGGGGGGTCCCACGAGCAGTACTTC. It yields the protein CASSIRTGGSHEQYF.

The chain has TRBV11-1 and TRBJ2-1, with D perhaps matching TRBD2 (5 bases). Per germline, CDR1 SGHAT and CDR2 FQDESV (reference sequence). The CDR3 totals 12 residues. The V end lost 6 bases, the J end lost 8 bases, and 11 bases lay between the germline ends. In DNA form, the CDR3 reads TGTGCCAGCAGTATGTGGACTCATGAGCAGTTCTTC. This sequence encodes CASSMWTHEQFF.